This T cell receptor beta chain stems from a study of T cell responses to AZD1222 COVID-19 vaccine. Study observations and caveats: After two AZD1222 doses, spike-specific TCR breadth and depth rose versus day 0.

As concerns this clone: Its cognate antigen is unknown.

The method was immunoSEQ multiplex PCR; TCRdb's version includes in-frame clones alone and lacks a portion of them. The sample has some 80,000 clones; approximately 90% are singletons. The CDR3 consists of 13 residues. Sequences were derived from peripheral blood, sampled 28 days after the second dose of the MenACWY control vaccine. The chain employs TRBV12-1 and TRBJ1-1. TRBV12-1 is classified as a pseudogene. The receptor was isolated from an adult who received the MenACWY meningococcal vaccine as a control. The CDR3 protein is CASSTLKDTEAFF. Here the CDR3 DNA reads TGTGCCAGCAGCACCTTGAAGGACACTGAAGCTTTCTTT.